Each of the 14 T cell receptor beta chains below was sequenced from the same sample in a study of blood T cell repertoires in COVID-19 (dated by TCRdb to 2018 to 2021). The library was built by means of the immunoSEQ multiplex PCR assay. Sourced from immuneACCESS, this table was stored by TCRdb with only in-frame sequences that have V and J called. A share of the clones is absent; for the studies checked, an unresolved V gene accounts for under half, and the remainder has no known explanation. This sample lists nearly 90,000 clones; 88% were detected once. Of the sample, more than 9.5% falls within the top ten clones. The specimen was peripheral blood. The source is an older man with acute or convalescent COVID-19.

V is TRBV7-2 and J is TRBJ1-4; D unresolved. The V and J ends lost 0 bases and 5 bases respectively, with 7 bases between them. The CDR3 is made up of 14 amino acids. CDR1 and CDR2 from the germline V gene are SGHTA and FQGNSA. The CDR3: CASSLARQNEKLFF. The CDR3, as DNA: TGTGCCAGCAGCTTAGCCAGGCAGAATGAAAAACTGTTTTTT.

The rearrangement links TRBV7-2 to TRBJ1-6; a weak D match, TRBD1 (5 bases). The V end lost 4 bases, the J end lost 5 bases, and 12 bases lay between the germline ends. Per the germline V gene, CDR1 is SGHTA and CDR2 is FQGNSA. The length of the CDR3 is 15 residues. The CDR3 bases are TGTGCCAGCAGCTGGGGGGGACGAAATAATTCACCCCTCCACTTT. Its translation: CASSWGGRNNSPLHF.

This clone was detected once. The rearrangement uses TRBV18 and TRBJ1-3; no clear D. Trimming left V 3 bases short and J 0 bases short, with 21 bases between. The CDR3 extends over 19 amino acids. Per germline, CDR1 KGHSH and CDR2 LQKENI. CDR3 DNA sequence: TGTGCCAGCTCACCGGACTCTTTGGACCTCTACGGCTCTGGAAACACCATATATTTT. This encodes CASSPDSLDLYGSGNTIYF.

The chain is built from TRBV3-1 (or the pseudogene TRBV3-2) and TRBJ1-3, with TRBD1 matching over 9 bases. Germline V CDR1 and CDR2: LGHDT, YNNKEL (reference sequence). J gave up 4 bases and V 4 bases, and 8 bases lay outside the gene matches. The CDR3 length is 16 residues. The DNA for the CDR3 is TGTGCCAGCAGCCGTTACCTACAGGGGGCAGGAAACACCATATATTTT. It translates to CASSRYLQGAGNTIYF.

The chain uses TRBV4-1 and TRBJ2-2; 9 bases line up with TRBD1. This CDR3 spans 15 amino acids. V lost 3 bases and J lost 4; bases outside the gene matches: 3. Looked up from germline, CDR1 is MGHRA and CDR2 is YSYEKL. The CDR3 DNA reads as TGCGCCAGCAGCCAGGGACAGGGACTCACCGGGGAGCTGTTTTTT. Protein sequence: CASSQGQGLTGELFF.

The CDR3 spells CASSFTQGQRIYEQYF. The CDR3 DNA reads TGTGCCAGCAGCTTTACCCAGGGACAGAGGATCTACGAGCAGTACTTC. This rearrangement joins TRBV11-2 to TRBJ2-7; 7 nucleotides match TRBD1. This CDR3 is 16 amino acids long. Germline CDR1 SGHAT, CDR2 FQNNGV. J was trimmed by 3 bases and V by 3 bases; bases with no gene match: 11.

The CDR3 region is CASSPLGATEAFF. The CDR3, as DNA: TGTGCCAGCAGCCCCCTGGGGGCCACTGAAGCTTTCTTT. The V gene is TRBV28, the J gene TRBJ1-1, with a weak D call TRBD1 (6 bases). Germline V gene sequence: CDR1 MDHEN, CDR2 SYDVKM. Trimming took 6 bases from V and 4 from J, leaving 12 bases between them. This CDR3 comprises 13 residues.

This clone occurred once. The V and J genes are TRBV29-1 and TRBJ1-1; no clear D gene. Trimming stripped 0 bases from V and 7 bases from J, with 18 bases between. The CDR3 spans 15 residues. Germline assignment: CDR1 SQVTM and CDR2 ANQGSEA. The CDR3 coding sequence is TGCAGCGTTGAAGACGGGCGGACTTTAACAAGTGAAGCTTTCTTT. Amino acid sequence: CSVEDGRTLTSEAFF.

The chain carries TRBV4-3 and TRBJ2-1, with 11 bases identical to TRBD2. From germline, CDR1 is LGHNA and CDR2 YSLEER. V dropped 4 bases and J dropped 2; count of bases not matched to a gene: 7. This CDR3 is 17 amino acids long. The CDR3 region has the DNA TGCGCCAGCAGCCCCACCCTAGCGGGAGGAACCTACAATGAGCAGTTCTTC. Protein: CASSPTLAGGTYNEQFF.

The J gene is TRBJ1-2, the V gene TRBV5-6; possibly TRBD1 for D (5 bases). CDR3 length equals 11 residues. Germline V lookup: CDR1 SGHDT, CDR2 YYEEEE. V was shortened by 4 bases and J by 10 bases, with 11 bases between the two germline ends. The CDR3 sequence: CASSLQGTYTF. The CDR3 coding sequence is TGTGCCAGCAGCCTCCAGGGTACCTACACCTTC. Full variable domain (outside the CDR3, taken from reference TRBV5-6 and TRBJ1-2): DAGVTQSPTHLIKTRGQQVTLRCSPKSGHDTVSWYQQALGQGPQFIFQYYEEEERQRGNFPDRFSGHQFPNYSSELNVNALLLGDSALYLCASSLQGTYTFGSGTRLTVV.

The chain joins TRBV28 to TRBJ2-1, with 7 positions matching TRBD2. Losses at the gene ends were 7 bases for V and 10 bases for J; bases not matched to a gene: 10. CDR1 and CDR2 from the germline V gene are MDHEN and SYDVKM. The CDR3 spans 13 residues. CDR3 nucleotides: TGTGCCAGCACCTATAAGCGGGACGGGGAGCAGTTCTTC. Encoded protein: CASTYKRDGEQFF.

The table lists this clone with a count of one. The chain has TRBV6-2 or TRBV6-3 and TRBJ2-1, with a weak D call TRBD1 (6 bases). V lost 4 bases and J lost 8, with 15 bases in between. Per the germline V gene, CDR1 is MNHEY and CDR2 is SVGEGT. CDR3 size: 14 residues. The CDR3 DNA follows: TGTGCCAGCAGTTTCGACAGGTTAAAGGATGAGCAGTTCTTC. Translation gives CASSFDRLKDEQFF.

The chain employs TRBV18 and TRBJ1-1, with 10 bases fitting TRBD1. The CDR3 runs 16 residues. Looked up from germline, CDR1 is KGHSH and CDR2 is LQKENI. J lost 4 bases, V lost 6 bases, and 11 bases had no gene match. The CDR3, as DNA: TGTGCCAGCTCCCCGAGACAGGGGGCGCTAGGCACTGAAGCTTTCTTT. It yields the protein CASSPRQGALGTEAFF.

The chain has TRBV2 and TRBJ1-2; D call uncertain. Germline V gene data show CDR1 as SNHLY and CDR2 as FYNNEI. V was pared by 3 bases and J by 4 bases, with 9 bases between. CDR3 size: 13 residues. The CDR3 DNA follows: TGTGCCAGCAGTGAGGCAAGTGGCTATGGCTACACCTTC. Its protein product is CASSEASGYGYTF.